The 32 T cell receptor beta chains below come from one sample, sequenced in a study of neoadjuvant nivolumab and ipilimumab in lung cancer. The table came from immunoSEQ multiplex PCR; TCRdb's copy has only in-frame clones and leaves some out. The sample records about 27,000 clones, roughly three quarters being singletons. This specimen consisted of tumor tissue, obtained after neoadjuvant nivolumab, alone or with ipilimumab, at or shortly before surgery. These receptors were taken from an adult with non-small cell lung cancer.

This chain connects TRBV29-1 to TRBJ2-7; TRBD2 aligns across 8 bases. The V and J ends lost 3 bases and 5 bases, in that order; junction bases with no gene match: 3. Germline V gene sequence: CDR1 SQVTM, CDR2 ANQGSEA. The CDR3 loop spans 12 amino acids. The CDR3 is CSVDSGAHEQYF. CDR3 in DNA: TGCAGCGTTGATAGCGGGGCCCACGAGCAGTACTTC.

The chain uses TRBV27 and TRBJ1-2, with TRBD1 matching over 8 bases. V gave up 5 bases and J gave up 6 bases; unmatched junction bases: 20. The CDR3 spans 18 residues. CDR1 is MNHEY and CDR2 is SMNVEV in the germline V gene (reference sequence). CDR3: CASSTDRGGLHMPHGYTF. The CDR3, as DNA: TGTGCCAGCAGTACCGACAGGGGCGGGCTCCATATGCCGCATGGCTACACCTTC.

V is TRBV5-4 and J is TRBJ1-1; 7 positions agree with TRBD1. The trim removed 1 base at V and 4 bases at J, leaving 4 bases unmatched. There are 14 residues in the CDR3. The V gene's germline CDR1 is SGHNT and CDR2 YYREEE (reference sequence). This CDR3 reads CASSLTGVGTEAFF. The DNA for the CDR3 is TGTGCCAGCAGCTTGACAGGGGTGGGCACTGAAGCTTTCTTT.

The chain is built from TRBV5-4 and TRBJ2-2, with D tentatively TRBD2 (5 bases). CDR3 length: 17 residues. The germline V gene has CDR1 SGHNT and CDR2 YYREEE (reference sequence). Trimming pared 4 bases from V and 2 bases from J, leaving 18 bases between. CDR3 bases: TGTGCCAGCAGCAGACCCCGGGAACTAGTTAACACCGGGGAGCTGTTTTTT. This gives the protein CASSRPRELVNTGELFF.

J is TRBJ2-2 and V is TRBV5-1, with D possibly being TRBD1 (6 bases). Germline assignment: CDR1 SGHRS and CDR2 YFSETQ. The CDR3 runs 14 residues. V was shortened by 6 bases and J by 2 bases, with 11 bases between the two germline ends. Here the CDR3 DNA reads TGCGCCAGCACCCCAGGGGCCAACACCGGGGAGCTGTTTTTT. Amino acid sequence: CASTPGANTGELFF.

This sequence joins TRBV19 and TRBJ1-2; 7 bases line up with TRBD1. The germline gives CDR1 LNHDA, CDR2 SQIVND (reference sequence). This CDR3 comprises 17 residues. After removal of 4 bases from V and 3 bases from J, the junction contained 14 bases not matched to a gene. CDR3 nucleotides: TGTGCCAGTAGTAGCGTTGGTGGGACAGCATTTTACTATGGCTACACCTTC. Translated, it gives CASSSVGGTAFYYGYTF.

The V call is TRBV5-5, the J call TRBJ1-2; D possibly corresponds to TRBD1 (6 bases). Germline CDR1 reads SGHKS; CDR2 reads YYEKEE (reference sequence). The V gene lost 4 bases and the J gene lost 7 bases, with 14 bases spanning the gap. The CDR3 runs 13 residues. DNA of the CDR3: TGTGCCAGCAGCCCAGACAGGCGAGGTGGCTACACCTTC. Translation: CASSPDRRGGYTF.

The CDR3 here is CASSLGGDGYTF. The CDR3 nucleotides are TGTGCCAGCAGCTTAGGGGGGGATGGCTACACCTTC. The genes are TRBV7-2 and TRBJ1-2, with D maybe TRBD1 (5 bases). V dropped 1 base and J dropped 6 bases, with 6 bases sitting between them. The CDR3 consists of 12 residues. CDR1 and CDR2 (germline): SGHTA, FQGNSA.

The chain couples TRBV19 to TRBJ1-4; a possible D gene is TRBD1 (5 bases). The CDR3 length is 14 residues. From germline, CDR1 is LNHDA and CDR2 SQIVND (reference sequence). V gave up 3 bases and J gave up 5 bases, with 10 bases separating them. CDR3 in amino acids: CASSIQGPNEKLFF. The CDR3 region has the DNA TGTGCCAGTAGTATTCAGGGCCCCAATGAAAAACTGTTTTTT. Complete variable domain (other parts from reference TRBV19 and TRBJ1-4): DGGITQSPKYLFRKEGQNVTLSCEQNLNHDAMYWYRQDPGQGLRLIYYSQIVNDFQKGDIAEGYSVSREKKESFPLTVTSAQKNPTAFYLCASSIQGPNEKLFFGSGTQLSVL.

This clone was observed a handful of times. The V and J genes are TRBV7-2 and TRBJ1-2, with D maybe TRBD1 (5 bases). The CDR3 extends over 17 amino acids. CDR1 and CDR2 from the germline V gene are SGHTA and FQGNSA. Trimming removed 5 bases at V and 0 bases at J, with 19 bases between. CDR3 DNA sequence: TGTGCCAGCAGCCCGGACTCTTACAGGCGCCCTAACTATGGCTACACCTTC. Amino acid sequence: CASSPDSYRRPNYGYTF.

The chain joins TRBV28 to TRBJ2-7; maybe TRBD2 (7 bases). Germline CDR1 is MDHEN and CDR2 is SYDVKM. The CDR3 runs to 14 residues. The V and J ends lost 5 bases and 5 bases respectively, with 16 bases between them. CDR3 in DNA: TGTGCCAGCAGTGCCTACGGGGAGGGGGACGAGCAGTACTTC. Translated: CASSAYGEGDEQYF.

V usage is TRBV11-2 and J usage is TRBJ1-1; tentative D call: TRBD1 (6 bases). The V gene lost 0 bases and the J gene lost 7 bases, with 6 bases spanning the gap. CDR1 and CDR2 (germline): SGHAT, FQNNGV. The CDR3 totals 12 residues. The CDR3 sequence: CASSLDRGEAFF. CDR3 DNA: TGTGCCAGCAGCTTAGACAGGGGTGAAGCTTTCTTT.

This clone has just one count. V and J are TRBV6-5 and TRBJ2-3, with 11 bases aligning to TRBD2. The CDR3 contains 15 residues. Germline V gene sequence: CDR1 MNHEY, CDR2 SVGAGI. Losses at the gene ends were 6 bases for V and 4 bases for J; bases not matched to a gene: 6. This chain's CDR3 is CASRRSGGVPDTQYF. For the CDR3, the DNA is TGTGCCAGCAGACGTAGCGGGGGGGTTCCAGATACGCAGTATTTT.

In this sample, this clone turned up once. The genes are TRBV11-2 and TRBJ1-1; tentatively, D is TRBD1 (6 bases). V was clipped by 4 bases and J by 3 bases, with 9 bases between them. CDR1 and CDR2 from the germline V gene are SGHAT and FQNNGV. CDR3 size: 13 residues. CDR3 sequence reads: CASSSQGDTEAFF. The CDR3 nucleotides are TGTGCCAGCAGCTCACAGGGTGACACTGAAGCTTTCTTT. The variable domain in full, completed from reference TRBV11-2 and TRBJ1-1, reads EAGVAQSPRYKIIEKRQSVAFWCNPISGHATLYWYQQILGQGPKLLIQFQNNGVVDDSQLPKDRFSAERLKGVDSTLKIQPAKLEDSAVYLCASSSQGDTEAFFGQGTRLTVV.

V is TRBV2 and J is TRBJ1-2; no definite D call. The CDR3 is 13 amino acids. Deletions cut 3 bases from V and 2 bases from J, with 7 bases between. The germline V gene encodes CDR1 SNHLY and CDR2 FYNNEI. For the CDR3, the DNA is TGTGCCAGCAGTGATCACTTGAACTATGGCTACACCTTC. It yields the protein CASSDHLNYGYTF.

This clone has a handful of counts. CDR3 DNA sequence: TGTGCCAGCAGTCCCCTGGGCCCCTACGAGCAGTACTTC. Translating it yields CASSPLGPYEQYF. This chain uses TRBV27 with TRBJ2-7; D uncertain. Germline V lookup: CDR1 MNHEY, CDR2 SMNVEV (reference sequence). Trimming cost V 5 bases and J 2 bases, with 10 bases left between them. The CDR3 extends over 13 amino acids.

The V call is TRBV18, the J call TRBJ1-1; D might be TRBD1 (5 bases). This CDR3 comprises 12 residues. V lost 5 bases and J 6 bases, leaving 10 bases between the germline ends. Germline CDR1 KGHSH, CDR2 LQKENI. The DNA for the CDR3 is TGTGCCAGCTCAACGCAGGGCCCTGAAGCTTTCTTT. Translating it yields CASSTQGPEAFF. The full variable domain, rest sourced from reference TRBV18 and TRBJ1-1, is NAGVMQNPRHLVRRRGQEARLRCSPMKGHSHVYWYRQLPEEGLKFMVYLQKENIIDESGMPKERFSAEFPKEGPSILRIQQVVRGDSAAYFCASSTQGPEAFFGQGTRLTVV.

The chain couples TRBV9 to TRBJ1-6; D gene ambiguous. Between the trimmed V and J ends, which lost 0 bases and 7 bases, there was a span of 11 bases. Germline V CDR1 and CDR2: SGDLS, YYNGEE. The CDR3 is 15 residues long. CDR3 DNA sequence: TGTGCCAGCAGCGTAGGTCAGAACCCGAATTCACCCCTCCACTTT. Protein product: CASSVGQNPNSPLHF.

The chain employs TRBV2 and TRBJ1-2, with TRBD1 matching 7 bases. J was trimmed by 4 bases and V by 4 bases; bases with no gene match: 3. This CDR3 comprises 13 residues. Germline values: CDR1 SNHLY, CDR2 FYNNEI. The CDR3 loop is CASSGQGGYGYTF. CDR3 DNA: TGTGCCAGCAGTGGTCAGGGGGGCTATGGCTACACCTTC.

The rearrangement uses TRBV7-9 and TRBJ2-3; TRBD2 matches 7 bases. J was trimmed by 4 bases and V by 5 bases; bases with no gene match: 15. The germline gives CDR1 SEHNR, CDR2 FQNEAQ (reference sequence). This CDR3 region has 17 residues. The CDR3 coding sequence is TGTGCCAGCAGCCTTTTGGGGGGGACGTCCGGTGCAGATACGCAGTATTTT. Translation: CASSLLGGTSGADTQYF.

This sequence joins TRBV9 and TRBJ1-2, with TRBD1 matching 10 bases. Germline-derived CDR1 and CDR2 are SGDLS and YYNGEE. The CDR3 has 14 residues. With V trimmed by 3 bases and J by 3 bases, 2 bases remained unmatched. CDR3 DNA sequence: TGTGCCAGCAGCGCCGGACAGGGGGACTATGGCTACACCTTC. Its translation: CASSAGQGDYGYTF.

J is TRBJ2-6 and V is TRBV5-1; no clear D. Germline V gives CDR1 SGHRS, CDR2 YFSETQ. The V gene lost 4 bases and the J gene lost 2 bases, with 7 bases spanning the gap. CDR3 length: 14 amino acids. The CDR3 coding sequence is TGCGCCAGCAGCCAATCAACTGGGGCCAACGTCCTGACTTTC. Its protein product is CASSQSTGANVLTF.

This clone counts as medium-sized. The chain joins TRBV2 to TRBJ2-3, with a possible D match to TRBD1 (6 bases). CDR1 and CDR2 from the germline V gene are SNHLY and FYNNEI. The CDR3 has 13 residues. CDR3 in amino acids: CAGSGQRTDTQYF. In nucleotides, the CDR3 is TGTGCGGGATCCGGACAGCGCACAGATACGCAGTATTTT.

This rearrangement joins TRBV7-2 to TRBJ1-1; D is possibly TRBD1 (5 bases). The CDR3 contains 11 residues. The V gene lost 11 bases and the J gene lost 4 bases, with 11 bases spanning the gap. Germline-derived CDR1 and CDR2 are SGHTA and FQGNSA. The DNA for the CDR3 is TGTGCCGAGGTCAGGGTCACTGAAGCTTTCTTT. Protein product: CAEVRVTEAFF.

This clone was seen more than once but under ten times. CDR3 bases: TGTGCCAGCTCACCCAGCGATGAGCAGTTCTTC. It is translated as CASSPSDEQFF. The chain has TRBV18 and TRBJ2-1; D uncertain. The CDR3 consists of 11 residues. The ends were cut back, 3 bases at V and 8 bases at J, with 5 bases in the middle. The germline V gene has CDR1 KGHSH and CDR2 LQKENI.

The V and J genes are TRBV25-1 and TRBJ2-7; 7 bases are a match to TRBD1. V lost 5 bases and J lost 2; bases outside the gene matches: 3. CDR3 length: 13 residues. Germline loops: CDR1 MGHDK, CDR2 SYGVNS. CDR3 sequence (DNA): TGTGCCAGCAGTTATACAGGGGCCTACGAGCAGTACTTC. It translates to CASSYTGAYEQYF.

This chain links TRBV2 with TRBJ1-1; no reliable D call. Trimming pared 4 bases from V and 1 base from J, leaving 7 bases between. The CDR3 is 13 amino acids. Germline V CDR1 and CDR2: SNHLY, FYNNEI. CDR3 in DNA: TGTGCCAGCAGTGTAGGTCAGAACACTGAAGCTTTCTTT. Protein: CASSVGQNTEAFF.

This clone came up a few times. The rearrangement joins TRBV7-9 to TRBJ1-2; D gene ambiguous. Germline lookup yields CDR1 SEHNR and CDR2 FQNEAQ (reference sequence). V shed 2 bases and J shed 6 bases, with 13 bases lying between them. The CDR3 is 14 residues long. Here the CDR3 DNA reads TGTGCCAGCAGCTTAATCTTCCGGACTGATGGCTACACCTTC. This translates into CASSLIFRTDGYTF.

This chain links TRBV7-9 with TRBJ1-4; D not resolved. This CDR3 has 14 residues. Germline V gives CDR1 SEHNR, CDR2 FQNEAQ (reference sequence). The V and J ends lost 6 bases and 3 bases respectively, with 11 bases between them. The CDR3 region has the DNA TGTGCCAGCAGTCCAACAATGGCTAATGAAAAACTGTTTTTT. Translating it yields CASSPTMANEKLFF.

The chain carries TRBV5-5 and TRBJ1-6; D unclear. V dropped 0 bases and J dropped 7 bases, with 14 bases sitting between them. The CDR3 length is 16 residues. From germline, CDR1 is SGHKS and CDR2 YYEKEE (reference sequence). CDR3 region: CASSLAFGMGNSPLHF. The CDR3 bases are TGTGCCAGCAGCTTGGCGTTCGGGATGGGAAATTCACCCCTCCACTTT.

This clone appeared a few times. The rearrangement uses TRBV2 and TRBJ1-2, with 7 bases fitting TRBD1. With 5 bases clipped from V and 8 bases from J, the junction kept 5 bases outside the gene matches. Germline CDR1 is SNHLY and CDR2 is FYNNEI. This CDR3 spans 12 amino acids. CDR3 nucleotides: TGTGCCAGCAGTCGACAGGGATGGGGCTACACCTTC. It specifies CASSRQGWGYTF.

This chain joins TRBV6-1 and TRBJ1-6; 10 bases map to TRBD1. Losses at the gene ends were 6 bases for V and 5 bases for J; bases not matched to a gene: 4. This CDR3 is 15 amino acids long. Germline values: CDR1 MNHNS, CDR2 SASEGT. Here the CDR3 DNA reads TGTGCCAGCAGCCAGGGACAGGGGAATAATTCACCCCTCCACTTT. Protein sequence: CASSQGQGNNSPLHF.